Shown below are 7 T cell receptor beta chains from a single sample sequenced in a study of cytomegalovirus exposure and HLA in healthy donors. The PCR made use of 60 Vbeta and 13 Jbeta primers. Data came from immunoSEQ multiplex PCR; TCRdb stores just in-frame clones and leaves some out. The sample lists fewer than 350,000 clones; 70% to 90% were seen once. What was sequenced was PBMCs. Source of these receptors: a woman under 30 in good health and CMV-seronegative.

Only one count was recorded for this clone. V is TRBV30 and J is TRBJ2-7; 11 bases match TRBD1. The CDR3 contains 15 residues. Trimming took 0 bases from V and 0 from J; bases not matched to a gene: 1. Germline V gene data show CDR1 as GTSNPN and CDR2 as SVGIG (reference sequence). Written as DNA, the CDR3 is TGTGCCTGGAGTGTGGGACAGGGGGGCTCCTACGAGCAGTACTTC. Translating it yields CAWSVGQGGSYEQYF.

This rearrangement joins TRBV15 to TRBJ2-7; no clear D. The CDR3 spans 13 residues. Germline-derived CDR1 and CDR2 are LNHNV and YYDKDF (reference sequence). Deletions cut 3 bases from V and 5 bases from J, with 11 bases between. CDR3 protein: CATSSSLTDEQYF. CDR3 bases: TGTGCCACCAGCAGTTCTCTTACGGACGAGCAGTACTTC. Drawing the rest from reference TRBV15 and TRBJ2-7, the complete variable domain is DAMVIQNPRYQVTQFGKPVTLSCSQTLNHNVMYWYQQKSSQAPKLLFHYYDKDFNNEADTPDNFQSRRPNTSFCFLDIRSPGLGDTAMYLCATSSSLTDEQYFGPGTRLTVT.

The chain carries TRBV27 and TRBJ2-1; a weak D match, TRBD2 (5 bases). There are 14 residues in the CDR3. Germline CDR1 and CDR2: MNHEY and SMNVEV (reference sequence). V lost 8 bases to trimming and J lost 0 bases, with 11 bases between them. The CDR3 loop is CASGPGSSYNEQFF. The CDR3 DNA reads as TGTGCCAGCGGGCCGGGGAGCTCCTACAATGAGCAGTTCTTC.

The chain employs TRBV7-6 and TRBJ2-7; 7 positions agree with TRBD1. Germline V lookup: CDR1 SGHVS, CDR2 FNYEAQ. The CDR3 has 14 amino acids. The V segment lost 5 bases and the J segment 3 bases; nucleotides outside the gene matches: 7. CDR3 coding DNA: TGTGCCAGCAGCCAACTAGGGACAGACTACGAGCAGTACTTC. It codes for CASSQLGTDYEQYF.

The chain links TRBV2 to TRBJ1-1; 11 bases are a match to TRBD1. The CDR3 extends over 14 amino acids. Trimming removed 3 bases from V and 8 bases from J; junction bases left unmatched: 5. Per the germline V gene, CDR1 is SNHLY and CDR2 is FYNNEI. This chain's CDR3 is CASSDQGQGGEAFF. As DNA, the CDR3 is TGTGCCAGCAGTGATCAGGGACAGGGGGGGGAAGCTTTCTTT.

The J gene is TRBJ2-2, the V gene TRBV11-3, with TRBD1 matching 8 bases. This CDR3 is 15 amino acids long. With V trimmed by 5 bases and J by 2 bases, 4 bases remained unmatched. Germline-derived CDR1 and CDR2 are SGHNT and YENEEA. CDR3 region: CASSKGQVNTGELFF. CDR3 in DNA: TGTGCCAGCAGCAAGGGACAGGTCAACACCGGGGAGCTGTTTTTT.

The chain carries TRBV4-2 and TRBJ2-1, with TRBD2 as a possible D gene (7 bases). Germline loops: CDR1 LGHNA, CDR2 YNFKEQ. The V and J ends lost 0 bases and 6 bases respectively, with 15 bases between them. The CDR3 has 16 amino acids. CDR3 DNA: TGTGCCAGCAGCCAAGATTTGGGGGGGGGCCTCAATGAGCAGTTCTTC. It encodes CASSQDLGGGLNEQFF.